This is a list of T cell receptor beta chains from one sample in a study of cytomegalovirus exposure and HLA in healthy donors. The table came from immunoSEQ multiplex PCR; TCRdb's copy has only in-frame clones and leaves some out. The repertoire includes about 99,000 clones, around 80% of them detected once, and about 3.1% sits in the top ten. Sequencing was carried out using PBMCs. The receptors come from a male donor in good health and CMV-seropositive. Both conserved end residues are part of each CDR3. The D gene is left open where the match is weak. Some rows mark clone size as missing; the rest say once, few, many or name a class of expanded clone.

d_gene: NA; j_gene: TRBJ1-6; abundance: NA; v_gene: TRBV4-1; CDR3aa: CASSQVVSSYNSPLHF; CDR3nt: TGCGCCAGCAGCCAAGTAGTAAGCTCCTATAATTCACCCCTCCACTTT
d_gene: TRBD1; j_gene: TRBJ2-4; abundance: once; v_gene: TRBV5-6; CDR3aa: CASQLQGSLAKNIQYF; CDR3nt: TGTGCCAGCCAATTACAGGGGTCGCTAGCCAAAAACATTCAGTACTTC
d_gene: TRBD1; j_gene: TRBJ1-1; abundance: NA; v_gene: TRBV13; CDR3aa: CASTPFGTDRVLEAFF; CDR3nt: TGTGCCAGCACCCCTTTCGGGACTGACAGGGTACTTGAAGCTTTCTTT
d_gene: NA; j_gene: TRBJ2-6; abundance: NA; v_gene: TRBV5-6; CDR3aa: CASSLWRSGANVLTF; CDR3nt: TGTGCCAGCAGTTTGTGGAGGTCTGGGGCCAACGTCCTGACTTTC
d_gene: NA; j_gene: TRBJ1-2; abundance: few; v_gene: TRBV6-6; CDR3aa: CASSLGWGGGYTF; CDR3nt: TGTGCCAGCAGTTTGGGATGGGGAGGTGGCTACACCTTC
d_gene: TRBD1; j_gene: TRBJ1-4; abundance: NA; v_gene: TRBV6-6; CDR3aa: CASRWTGGGEKLFF; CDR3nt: TGTGCCAGCAGGTGGACAGGGGGCGGAGAAAAACTGTTTTTT
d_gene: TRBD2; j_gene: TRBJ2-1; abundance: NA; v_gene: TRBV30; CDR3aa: CAWSGGNEQFF; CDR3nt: TGTGCCTGGAGCGGGGGGAATGAGCAGTTCTTC
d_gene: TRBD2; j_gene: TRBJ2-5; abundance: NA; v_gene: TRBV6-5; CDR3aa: CASSYASGGGRGTQYF; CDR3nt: TGTGCCAGCAGTTACGCTAGCGGGGGCGGCCGGGGGACCCAGTACTTC
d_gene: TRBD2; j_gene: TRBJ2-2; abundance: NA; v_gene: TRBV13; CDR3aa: CASSRLAGTRELFF; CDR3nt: TGTGCCAGCAGCCGACTAGCGGGGACCCGGGAGCTGTTTTTT
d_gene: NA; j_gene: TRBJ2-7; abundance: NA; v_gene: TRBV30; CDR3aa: CAWGRRGRYEQYF; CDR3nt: TGTGCCTGGGGACGACGCGGGCGATACGAGCAGTACTTC
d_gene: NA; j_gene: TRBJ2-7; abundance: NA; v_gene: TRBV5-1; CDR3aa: CASSLGEGVIYEQYF; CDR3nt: TGCGCCAGCAGCTTGGGTGAAGGGGTCATTTACGAGCAGTACTTC
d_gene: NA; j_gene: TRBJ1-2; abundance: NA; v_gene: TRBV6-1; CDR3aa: CASSYLGRGDGYTF; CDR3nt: TGTGCCAGCAGTTATCTAGGCAGGGGTGATGGCTACACCTTC
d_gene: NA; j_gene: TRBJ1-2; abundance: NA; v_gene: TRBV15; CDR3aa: CATSREEGVYGYTF; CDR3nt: TGTGCCACCAGCAGAGAGGAGGGTGTCTATGGCTACACCTTC
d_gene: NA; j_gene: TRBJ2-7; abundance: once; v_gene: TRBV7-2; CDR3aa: CASSLAPSSSYEQYF; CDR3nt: TGTGCCAGCAGCTTAGCGCCAAGTAGCTCCTACGAGCAGTACTTC